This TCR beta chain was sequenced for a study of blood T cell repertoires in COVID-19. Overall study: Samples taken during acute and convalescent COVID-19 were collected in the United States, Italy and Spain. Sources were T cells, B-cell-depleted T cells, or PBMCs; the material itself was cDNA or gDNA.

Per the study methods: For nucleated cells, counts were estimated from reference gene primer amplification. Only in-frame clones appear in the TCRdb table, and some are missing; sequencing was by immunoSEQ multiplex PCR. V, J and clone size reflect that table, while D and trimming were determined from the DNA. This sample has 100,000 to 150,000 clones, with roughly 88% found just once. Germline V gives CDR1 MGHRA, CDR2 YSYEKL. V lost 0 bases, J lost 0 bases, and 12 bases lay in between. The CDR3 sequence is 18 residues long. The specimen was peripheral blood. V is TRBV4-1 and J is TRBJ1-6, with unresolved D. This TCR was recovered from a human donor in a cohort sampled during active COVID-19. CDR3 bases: TGCGCCAGCAGCCAAGATAATCGAGCGAACTCCTATAATTCACCCCTCCACTTT. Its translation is CASSQDNRANSYNSPLHF.